The 10 T cell receptor beta chains in this list originate from one sample, sequenced in a study of blood T cell repertoires in COVID-19. Sequencing was performed with immunoSEQ multiplex PCR; in TCRdb, only in-frame clones are kept and a portion is missing. The sample lists approximately 100,000 clones; roughly 86% were seen once. The sequenced sample consisted of peripheral blood. The receptors derive from a man aged 45-60 years with acute or convalescent COVID-19.

This clone was seen once. V is TRBV19 and J is TRBJ1-5; 9 nucleotides line up with TRBD1. The V and J ends lost 2 bases and 4 bases, in that order; junction bases with no gene match: 6. Germline V gives CDR1 LNHDA, CDR2 SQIVND (reference sequence). The CDR3 sequence is 16 residues long. As DNA, the CDR3 is TGTGCCAGTAGTATAAGGGGGGGGACAGGGAATCAGCCCCAGCATTTT. Translated, it gives CASSIRGGTGNQPQHF.

The chain combines TRBV3-1 (or the pseudogene TRBV3-2) with TRBJ1-2; 9 bases map to TRBD1. This CDR3 region has 13 residues. The V segment lost 1 base and the J segment 7 bases; nucleotides outside the gene matches: 1. Germline assignment: CDR1 LGHDT and CDR2 YNNKEL (reference sequence). CDR3 region: CASSQADRGGYTF. The CDR3 DNA follows: TGTGCCAGCAGCCAAGCGGACAGGGGTGGCTACACCTTC.

The V and J genes are TRBV6-5 and TRBJ2-1; possibly TRBD2 for D (5 bases). This CDR3 is built from 15 residues. Germline V gives CDR1 MNHEY, CDR2 SVGAGI. Trimming removed 0 bases from V and 8 bases from J, with 14 bases in between. The CDR3 DNA sequence: TGTGCCAGCAGTTACTCGCAGAGGGCCCGCGATGAGCAGTTCTTC. It translates to CASSYSQRARDEQFF.

In this sample, this clone turned up a few times. The J gene is TRBJ2-7, the V gene TRBV19, with a possible D match to TRBD1 (5 bases). V was clipped by 6 bases and J by 3 bases, with 15 bases between them. The CDR3 totals 14 residues. CDR1 LNHDA and CDR2 SQIVND come from the germline V gene (reference sequence). CDR3 in amino acids: CASSSTVAFYEQYF. The CDR3 coding sequence is TGTGCCAGTAGCTCGACAGTTGCTTTCTACGAGCAGTACTTC.

The V and J genes are TRBV27 and TRBJ2-7; a weak D match, TRBD2 (5 bases). Germline assignment: CDR1 MNHEY and CDR2 SMNVEV (reference sequence). The CDR3 sequence is 15 residues long. Trimming removed 4 bases from V and 0 bases from J, with 13 bases in between. The CDR3 protein is CASSSRKRTSYEQYF. CDR3 DNA sequence: TGTGCCAGCAGTTCCCGGAAGCGGACCTCCTACGAGCAGTACTTC.

The CDR3 here is CASSLVPSGRMGGTDTQYF. The DNA of the CDR3 is TGTGCCAGCAGCTTAGTCCCTAGCGGGAGGATGGGGGGCACAGATACGCAGTATTTT. The chain is built from TRBV7-6 and TRBJ2-3, with TRBD2 matching 11 bases. CDR1 and CDR2 from the germline V gene are SGHVS and FNYEAQ. CDR3 size: 19 residues. With V trimmed by 1 base and J by 1 base, 10 bases remained unmatched.

This clone came up once. V is TRBV7-8 and J is TRBJ2-1; possible D gene TRBD1, 6 bases. CDR1 is SGHVS, CDR2 FQNEAQ, per germline. The CDR3 has 14 amino acids. Trimming pared 3 bases from V and 1 base from J, leaving 7 bases between. The CDR3 DNA sequence: TGTGCCAGCAGCTTCCAGGGGTCCTACAATGAGCAGTTCTTC. The encoded protein is CASSFQGSYNEQFF.

This clone has just a few counts. DNA for the CDR3: TGTGCCAGCAGCCAAAACGCGGCGGGCTACGAGCAGTACTTC. It translates to CASSQNAAGYEQYF. The chain uses TRBV3-1 (or the pseudogene TRBV3-2) and TRBJ2-7; TRBD2 might be the D (5 bases). V was pared by 2 bases and J by 3 bases, with 11 bases between. There are 14 residues in the CDR3. CDR1 is LGHDT and CDR2 is YNNKEL in the germline V gene (reference sequence).

This sequence joins TRBV18 and TRBJ2-7; D possibly corresponds to TRBD1 (5 bases). CDR1 and CDR2 from the germline V gene are KGHSH and LQKENI. V lost 3 bases and J 5 bases, leaving 11 bases between the germline ends. The CDR3 has 13 residues. The chain's CDR3 is CASSPRVAHEQYF. The CDR3 bases are TGTGCCAGCTCACCCAGGGTCGCGCACGAGCAGTACTTC.

The DNA for the CDR3 is TGTGCCAGCAGTGACTCGACGGACAGGGTTGGCAATTCACCCCTCCACTTT. As protein: CASSDSTDRVGNSPLHF. The chain has TRBV6-4 and TRBJ1-6; 8 bases line up with TRBD1. The CDR3 is 17 residues long. Germline V gene data show CDR1 as MRHNA and CDR2 as SNTAGT. Losses at the gene ends were 0 bases for V and 7 bases for J; bases not matched to a gene: 8.